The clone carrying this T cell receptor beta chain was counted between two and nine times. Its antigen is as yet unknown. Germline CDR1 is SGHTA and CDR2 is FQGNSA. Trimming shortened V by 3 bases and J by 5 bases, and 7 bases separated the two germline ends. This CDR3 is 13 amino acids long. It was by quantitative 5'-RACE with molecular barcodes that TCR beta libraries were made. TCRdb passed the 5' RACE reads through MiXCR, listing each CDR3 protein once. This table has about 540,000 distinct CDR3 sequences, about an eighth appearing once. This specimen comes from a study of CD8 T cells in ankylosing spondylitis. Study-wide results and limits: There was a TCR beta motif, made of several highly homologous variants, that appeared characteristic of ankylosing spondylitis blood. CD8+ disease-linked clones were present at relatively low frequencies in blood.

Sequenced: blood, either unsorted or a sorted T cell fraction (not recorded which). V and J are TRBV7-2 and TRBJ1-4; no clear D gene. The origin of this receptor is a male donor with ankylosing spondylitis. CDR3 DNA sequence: TGTGCCAGCAGCTTGACCCTAAATGAAAAACTGTTTTTT. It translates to CASSLTLNEKLFF.